Listed here are 10 T cell receptor beta chains from one sample, sequenced in a study of shared clonotypes between healthy human individuals. Only in-frame clones appear in the TCRdb table, and some are missing; sequencing was by immunoSEQ multiplex PCR. The sample yields roughly 480,000 clones, around 79% seen once. The specimen sequenced was PBMCs. The source is a woman aged 40 to 50 in good health. Some clones in this sample may be carry-over from other donors' samples.

In nucleotides, the CDR3 is TGTGCCAGCAGCTTGAGCTCCGTATACGAGCAGTACTTC. It specifies CASSLSSVYEQYF. The V call is TRBV5-5, the J call TRBJ2-7; D not resolved. Looked up from germline, CDR1 is SGHKS and CDR2 is YYEKEE (reference sequence). The V and J ends lost 1 base and 4 bases respectively, with 9 bases between them. The CDR3 consists of 13 residues.

This clone is a singleton in its sample. At the DNA level, this CDR3 is encoded by other sequences in the same sample as well. The rearrangement joins TRBV5-1 to TRBJ2-3; a possible D gene is TRBD1 (6 bases). CDR1 is SGHRS and CDR2 is YFSETQ in the germline V gene. CDR3 size: 14 residues. Trimming took off 3 bases at V and 2 bases at J, with 10 bases between the two ends. The CDR3 spells CASSSDRNTDTQYF. For the CDR3, the DNA is TGCGCCAGCAGCTCCGACAGGAACACAGATACGCAGTATTTT. Complete variable domain (other parts from reference TRBV5-1 and TRBJ2-3): KAGVTQTPRYLIKTRGQQVTLSCSPISGHRSVSWYQQTPGQGLQFLFEYFSETQRNKGNFPGRFSGRQFSNSRSEMNVSTLELGDSALYLCASSSDRNTDTQYFGPGTRLTVL.

The chain employs TRBV30 and TRBJ2-1; 7 bases line up with TRBD1. Germline CDR1 and CDR2: GTSNPN and SVGIG (reference sequence). The length of the CDR3 is 14 residues. Trimming took 4 bases from V and 0 from J; bases not matched to a gene: 3. The CDR3 region is CAWNPGGSYNEQFF. As DNA, the CDR3 is TGTGCCTGGAACCCAGGGGGCTCCTACAATGAGCAGTTCTTC. The full variable domain, with the rest looked up from reference TRBV30 and TRBJ2-1, is SQTIHQWPATLVQPVGSPLSLECTVEGTSNPNLYWYRQAAGRGLQLLFYSVGIGQISSEVPQNLSASRPQDRQFILSSKKLLLSDSGFYLCAWNPGGSYNEQFFGPGTRLTVL.

This clone showed up just once. Here the CDR3 DNA reads TGTGCCAGCAGTGCACAGCGAGCGGGAGATTGGGAGCAGTACTTC. As protein: CASSAQRAGDWEQYF. V usage is TRBV28 and J usage is TRBJ2-7, with TRBD2 identical over 8 bases. The V gene end was trimmed by 5 bases and the J gene end by 7 bases; junction bases not matched to a gene: 13. Germline V gene sequence: CDR1 MDHEN, CDR2 SYDVKM. The CDR3 length is 15 residues. Looking up the rest from reference TRBV28 and TRBJ2-7 gives the full variable domain: DVKVTQSSRYLVKRTGEKVFLECVQDMDHENMFWYRQDPGLGLRLIYFSYDVKMKEKGDIPEGYSVSREKKERFSLILESASTNQTSMYLCASSAQRAGDWEQYFGPGTRLTVT.

CDR3 in DNA: TGTGCCACCAGCAGAGATGCCCTCTCTGGAAACACCATATATTTT. As protein: CATSRDALSGNTIYF. The rearrangement uses TRBV15 and TRBJ1-3; D is undetermined. This CDR3 contains 15 residues. Germline lookup yields CDR1 LNHNV and CDR2 YYDKDF (reference sequence). The V and J ends lost 0 bases and 0 bases respectively, with 6 bases between them.

The chain couples TRBV6-5 to TRBJ1-4; D is perhaps TRBD1 (5 bases). Trimming took off 1 base at V and 7 bases at J, with 10 bases between the two ends. CDR1 MNHEY and CDR2 SVGAGI come from the germline V gene. The CDR3 is 14 amino acids. This CDR3 is CASSYYRDGEKLFF. The DNA for the CDR3 is TGTGCCAGCAGTTACTACCGGGACGGTGAAAAACTGTTTTTT.

This chain connects TRBV28 to TRBJ1-5; 7 nucleotides align to TRBD1. Per the germline V gene, CDR1 is MDHEN and CDR2 is SYDVKM. CDR3 length: 13 amino acids. The V and J ends lost 8 bases and 6 bases, in that order; junction bases with no gene match: 7. The CDR3 DNA follows: TGTGCCAGCGAGGCGACAGGGAGTCAGCCCCAGCATTTT. Encoded protein: CASEATGSQPQHF.

The chain has TRBV28 and TRBJ2-1; no firm D call. The germline gives CDR1 MDHEN, CDR2 SYDVKM. V dropped 2 bases and J dropped 10 bases, with 3 bases sitting between them. The CDR3 totals 10 residues. In DNA form, the CDR3 reads TGTGCCAGCAGTTTAGGGGAGCAGTTCTTC. It translates to CASSLGEQFF.

This clone was counted a single time. J is TRBJ2-7 and V is TRBV18; 10 bases match TRBD1. The germline V gene encodes CDR1 KGHSH and CDR2 LQKENI. The CDR3 extends over 17 amino acids. The ends lost 2 bases at V and 2 bases at J; junction bases unmatched: 9. As DNA, the CDR3 is TGTGCCAGCTCACCAGGGTTCCGGGACAGGGGCACCTACGAGCAGTACTTC. Translated: CASSPGFRDRGTYEQYF.

The chain links TRBV19 to TRBJ1-1, with D possibly matching TRBD1 (5 bases). The V gene lost 6 bases and the J gene lost 8 bases, with 22 bases spanning the gap. The CDR3 has 15 amino acids. CDR1 LNHDA and CDR2 SQIVND come from the germline V gene (reference sequence). CDR3 protein: CASRRYWEGLTEAFF. CDR3 sequence (DNA): TGTGCCAGTAGAAGGTATTGGGAGGGGTTAACCGAAGCTTTCTTT.